The 6 T cell receptor beta chains below were found in one sample sequenced in a study of CD8+CD57+ T cells in acquired aplastic anemia. CD8+CD57+ cell expansion, shown by flow cytometry, had occurred in the patients selected for sequencing. Investigators profiled TCR beta VDJ and CDR3 from genomic DNA template. TCRdb passed the reads through MiXCR, listing each CDR3 protein once. This sample has under 500,000 distinct CDR3 sequences, with about a third found just once. Source material: sorted CD4+, CD8+, or CD8+CD57+ T cells (not recorded which) from PBMCs. All receptors derive from a human donor with aplastic anemia.

The rearrangement links TRBV30 to TRBJ1-1; 9 positions agree with TRBD1. Trimming cost V 2 bases and J 11 bases; bases outside gene matches: 12. Per the germline V gene, CDR1 is GTSNPN and CDR2 is SVGIG (reference sequence). This CDR3 spans 14 amino acids. The CDR3 reads CAWSFTGGLPRAFF. Here the CDR3 DNA reads TGTGCCTGGAGTTTTACAGGGGGCTTACCTCGGGCTTTCTTT.

Points on this clonotype: It may be a read error: a sequence one base away is much more abundant. The genes are TRBV10-3 and TRBJ1-4; D gene ambiguous. Germline values: CDR1 ENHRY, CDR2 SYGVKD. The CDR3 consists of 13 residues. The CDR3 here is CDISEYGDEKLFF. The DNA of the CDR3 is TGTGACATCAGTGAGTACGGTGATGAAAAACTGTTTTTT.

The genes are TRBV10-2 and TRBJ2-5; D not certain. V lost 3 bases, J lost 5 bases, and 10 bases lay in between. Looked up from germline, CDR1 is WSHSY and CDR2 is SAAADI. The CDR3 consists of 13 residues. The CDR3 DNA sequence: TGCGCCAGCAGTGATGTAGCCCCGGAGACCCAGTACTTC. Its protein product is CASSDVAPETQYF.

V gene TRBV7-3 combines with J gene TRBJ2-5, with 11 nucleotides matching TRBD2. The V segment lost 2 bases and the J segment 3 bases; nucleotides outside the gene matches: 8. Germline CDR1 reads SGHTA; CDR2 reads FQGTGA. The CDR3 is 17 amino acids. The CDR3 region has the DNA TGTGCCAGCAGCTTAGTAATTAGCGGGGGGGAGAAAGAGACCCAGTACTTC. Translating it yields CASSLVISGGEKETQYF.

A few counts support this clonotype. The rearrangement joins TRBV5-1 to TRBJ1-5; D possibly corresponds to TRBD1 (5 bases). Per the germline V gene, CDR1 is SGHRS and CDR2 is YFSETQ. V lost 2 bases and J lost 6, with 12 bases in between. CDR3 length equals 14 residues. The CDR3 sequence: CASSFGTEGQPQHF. CDR3 sequence (DNA): TGCGCCAGCAGCTTCGGGACGGAGGGTCAGCCCCAGCATTTT.

This clonotype occurred many times. The chain is built from TRBV20-1 and TRBJ2-3, with D perhaps matching TRBD2 (6 bases). V was cut by 3 bases and J by 1 base, with 11 bases left in between. This CDR3 region has 14 residues. CDR1 DFQATT and CDR2 SNEGSKA come from the germline V gene (reference sequence). The CDR3 protein is CSASPGDGTDTQYF. The CDR3 region has the DNA TGCAGTGCTAGTCCGGGGGATGGCACAGATACGCAGTATTTT.